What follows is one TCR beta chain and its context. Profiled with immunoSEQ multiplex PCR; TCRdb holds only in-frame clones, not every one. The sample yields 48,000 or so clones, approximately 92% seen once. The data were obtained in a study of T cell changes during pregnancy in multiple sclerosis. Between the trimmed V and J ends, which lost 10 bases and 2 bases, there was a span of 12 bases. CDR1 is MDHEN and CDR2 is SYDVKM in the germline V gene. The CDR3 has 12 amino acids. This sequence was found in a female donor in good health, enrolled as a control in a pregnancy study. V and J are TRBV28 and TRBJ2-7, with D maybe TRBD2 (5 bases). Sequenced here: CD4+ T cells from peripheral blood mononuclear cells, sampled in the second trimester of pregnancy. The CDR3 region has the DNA TGTGCCACCAGGCGGGTGACCTACGAGCAGTACTTC. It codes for CATRRVTYEQYF.